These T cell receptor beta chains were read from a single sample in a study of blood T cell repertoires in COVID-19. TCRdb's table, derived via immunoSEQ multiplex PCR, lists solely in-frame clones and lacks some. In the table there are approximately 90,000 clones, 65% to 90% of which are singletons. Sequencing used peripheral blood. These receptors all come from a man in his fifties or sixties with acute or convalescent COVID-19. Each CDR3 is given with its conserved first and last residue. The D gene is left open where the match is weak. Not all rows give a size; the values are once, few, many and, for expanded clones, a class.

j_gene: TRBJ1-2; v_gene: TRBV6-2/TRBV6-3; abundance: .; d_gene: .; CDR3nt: TGTGCCAGCAGTTACGAAAGGGGAGGCTACACCTTC; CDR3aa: CASSYERGGYTF
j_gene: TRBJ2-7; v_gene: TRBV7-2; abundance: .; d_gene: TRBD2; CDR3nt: TGTGCCAGCAGATCCTCCGGGACTAGTCCGATCGAGCAGTACTTC; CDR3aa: CASRSSGTSPIEQYF
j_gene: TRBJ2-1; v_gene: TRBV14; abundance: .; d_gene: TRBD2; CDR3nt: TGTGCCAGCAGCGCGCTGGGACTAGCGGGAGGTAATGAGCAGTTCTTC; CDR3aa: CASSALGLAGGNEQFF
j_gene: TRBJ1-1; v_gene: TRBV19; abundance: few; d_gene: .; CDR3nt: TGTGCCAGTAGTATAGGCAGGATCGGTGAAGCTTTCTTT; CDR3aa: CASSIGRIGEAFF
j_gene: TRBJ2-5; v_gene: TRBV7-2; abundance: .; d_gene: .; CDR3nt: TGTGCCAGCAGCCGGACTTCACCGACGGGGACCCAGTACTTC; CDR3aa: CASSRTSPTGTQYF
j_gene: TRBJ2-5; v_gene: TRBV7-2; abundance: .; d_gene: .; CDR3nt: TGTGCCAGCAGGGAAACAGGTAGAGAGACCCAGTACTTC; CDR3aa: CASRETGRETQYF
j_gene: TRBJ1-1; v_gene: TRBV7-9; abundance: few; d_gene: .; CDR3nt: TGTGCCAGCAGCTTCGGTAGGCAAATAGGGGCAGGAGCTTTCTTT; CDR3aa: CASSFGRQIGAGAFF
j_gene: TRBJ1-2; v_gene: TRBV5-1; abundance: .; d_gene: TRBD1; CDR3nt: TGCGCCAGCAGCCCCGGACAGGGGGTCACGAGTGGCTACACCTTC; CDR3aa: CASSPGQGVTSGYTF
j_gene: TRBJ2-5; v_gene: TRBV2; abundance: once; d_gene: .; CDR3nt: TGTGCCAGCAGTGAAGAGCGGCAGCTATTCGAGGAGACCCAGTACTTC; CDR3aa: CASSEERQLFEETQYF
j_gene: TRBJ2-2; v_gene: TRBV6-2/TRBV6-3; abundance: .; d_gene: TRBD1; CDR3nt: TGTGCCAGCAGTTATTCTGACAGGGGAAACACCGGGGAGCTGTTTTTT; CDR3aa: CASSYSDRGNTGELFF
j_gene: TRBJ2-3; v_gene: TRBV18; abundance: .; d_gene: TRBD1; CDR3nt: TGTGCCAGCTCACCGGGACAGGCTGGCACAGATACGCAGTATTTT; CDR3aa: CASSPGQAGTDTQYF
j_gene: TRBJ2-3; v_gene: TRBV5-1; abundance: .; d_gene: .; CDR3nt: TGCGCCAGCAGCCCGGGAGTCCGGACAGATACGCAGTATTTT; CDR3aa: CASSPGVRTDTQYF
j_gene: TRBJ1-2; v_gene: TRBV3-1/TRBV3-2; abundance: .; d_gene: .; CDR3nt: TGTGCCAGCAGCCAAGGGGGCGGGGGCGCGAATGGCTACACCTTC; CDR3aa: CASSQGGGGANGYTF
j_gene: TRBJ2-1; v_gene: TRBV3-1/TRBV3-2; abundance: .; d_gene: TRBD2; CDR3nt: TGTGCCAGCAGCCAAGAGGGGGGAGGGCCGAACAATGAGCAGTTCTTC; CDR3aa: CASSQEGGGPNNEQFF
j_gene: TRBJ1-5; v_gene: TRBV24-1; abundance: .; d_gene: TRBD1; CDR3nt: TGTGCCACCAGTGACCAGACTCTCACCGGGACAGGCCTTAGGGATAGCAATCAGCCCCAGCATTTT; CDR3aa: CATSDQTLTGTGLRDSNQPQHF
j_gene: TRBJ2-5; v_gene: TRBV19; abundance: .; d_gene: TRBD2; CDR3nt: TGTGCCAGTAGTACCAGACTAGCGGGGGATCAAGAGACCCAGTACTTC; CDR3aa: CASSTRLAGDQETQYF
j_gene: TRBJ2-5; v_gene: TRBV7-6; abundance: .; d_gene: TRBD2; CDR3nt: TGTGCCAGCAGCCTGATCGCGGGGACTAGCGCACAAGAGACCCAGTACTTC; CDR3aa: CASSLIAGTSAQETQYF
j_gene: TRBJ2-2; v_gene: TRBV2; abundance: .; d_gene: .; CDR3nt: TGTGCCAGCAGCCCGGGGGGCGGGGGCATCGGGGAGCTGTTTTTT; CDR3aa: CASSPGGGGIGELFF
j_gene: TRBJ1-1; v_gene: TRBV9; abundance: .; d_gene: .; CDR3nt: TGTGCCTTGAGGGTGGACACTGAAGCTTTCTTT; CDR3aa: CALRVDTEAFF
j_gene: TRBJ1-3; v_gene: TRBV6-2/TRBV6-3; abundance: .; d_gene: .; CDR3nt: TGTGCCAGCAGTCCCGGACCTCCAGGGAACGGAAACACCATATATTTT; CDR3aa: CASSPGPPGNGNTIYF
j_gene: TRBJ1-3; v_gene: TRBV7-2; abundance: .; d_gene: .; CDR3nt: TGTGCCAGCAGCTTAGAAGTCGGAGGGGCCGGCTCTGGAAACACCATATATTTT; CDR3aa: CASSLEVGGAGSGNTIYF
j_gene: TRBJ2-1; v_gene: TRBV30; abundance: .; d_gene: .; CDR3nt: TGTGCCTGGGCCCCCCTTGGAGGCTCCTACAATGAGCAGTTCTTC; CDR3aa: CAWAPLGGSYNEQFF